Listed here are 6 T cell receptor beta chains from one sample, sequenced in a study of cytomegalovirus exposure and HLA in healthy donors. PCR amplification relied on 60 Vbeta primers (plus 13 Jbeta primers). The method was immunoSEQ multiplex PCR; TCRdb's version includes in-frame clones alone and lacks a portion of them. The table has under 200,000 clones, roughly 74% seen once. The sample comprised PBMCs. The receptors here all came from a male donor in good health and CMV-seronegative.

CDR3 residues: CASSRGLATDTQYF. CDR3 sequence (DNA): TGTGCCAGCAGCCGAGGACTAGCGACAGATACGCAGTATTTT. The rearrangement joins TRBV7-6 to TRBJ2-3, with TRBD2 matching 9 bases. Germline CDR1 and CDR2: SGHVS and FNYEAQ. The V and J ends lost 5 bases and 3 bases, in that order; junction bases with no gene match: 3. The CDR3 is 14 amino acids.

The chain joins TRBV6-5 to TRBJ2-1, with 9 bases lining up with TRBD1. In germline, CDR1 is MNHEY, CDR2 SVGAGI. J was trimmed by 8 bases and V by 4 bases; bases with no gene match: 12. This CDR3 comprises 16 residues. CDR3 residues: CASSFLGQGRLDEQFF. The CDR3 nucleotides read TGTGCCAGCAGTTTCCTTGGACAGGGGCGGCTCGATGAGCAGTTCTTC.

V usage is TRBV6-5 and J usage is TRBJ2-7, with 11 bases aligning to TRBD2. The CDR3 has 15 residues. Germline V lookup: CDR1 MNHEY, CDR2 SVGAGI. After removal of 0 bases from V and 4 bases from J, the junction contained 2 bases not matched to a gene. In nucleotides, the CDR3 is TGTGCCAGCAGTTACTCATCTAGCGGGGGGTACGAGCAGTACTTC. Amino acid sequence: CASSYSSSGGYEQYF.

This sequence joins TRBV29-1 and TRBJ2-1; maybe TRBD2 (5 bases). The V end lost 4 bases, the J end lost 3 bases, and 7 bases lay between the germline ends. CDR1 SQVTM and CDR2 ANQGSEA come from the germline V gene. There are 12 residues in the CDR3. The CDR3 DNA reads TGCAGCGTTGTTCGGGACTACAATGAGCAGTTCTTC. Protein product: CSVVRDYNEQFF.

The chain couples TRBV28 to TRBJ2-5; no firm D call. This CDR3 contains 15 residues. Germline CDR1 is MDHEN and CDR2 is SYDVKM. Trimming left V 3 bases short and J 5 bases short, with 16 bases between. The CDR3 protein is CASSFGGAGMETQYF. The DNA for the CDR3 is TGTGCCAGCAGTTTTGGCGGTGCTGGTATGGAGACCCAGTACTTC.

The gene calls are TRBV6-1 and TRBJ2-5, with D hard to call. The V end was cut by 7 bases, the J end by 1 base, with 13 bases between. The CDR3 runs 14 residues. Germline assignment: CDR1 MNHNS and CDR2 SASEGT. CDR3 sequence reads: CASTPRKSQETQYF. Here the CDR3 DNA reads TGTGCCAGCACCCCGAGGAAGAGCCAAGAGACCCAGTACTTC.